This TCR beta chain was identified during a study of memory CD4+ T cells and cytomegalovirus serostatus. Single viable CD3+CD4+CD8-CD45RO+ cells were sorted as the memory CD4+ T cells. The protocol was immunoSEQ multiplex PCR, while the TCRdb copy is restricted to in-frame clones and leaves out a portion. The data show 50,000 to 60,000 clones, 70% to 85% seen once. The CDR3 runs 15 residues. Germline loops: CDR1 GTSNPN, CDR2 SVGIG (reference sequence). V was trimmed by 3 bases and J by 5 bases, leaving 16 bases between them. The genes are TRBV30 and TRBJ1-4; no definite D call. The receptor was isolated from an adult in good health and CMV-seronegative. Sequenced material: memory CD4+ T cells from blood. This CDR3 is CAWRGLATENEKLFF. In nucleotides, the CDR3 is TGTGCCTGGAGGGGGTTGGCTACTGAAAATGAAAAACTGTTTTTT.